The clone carrying this T cell receptor (beta chain) was recorded a few times. The antigen is not known. The same CDR3 can be traced to other DNA sequences in this sample. Splitting of each subset's genomic DNA was done evenly across several immunoSEQ plates. Clones were sequenced by immunoSEQ multiplex PCR, and TCRdb holds only the in-frame ones, with some missing. The sample holds a few million clones; nearly 97% are singletons and the top ten take over 0.1%. The sample is drawn from a study of shared clonotypes between healthy human individuals. Study conclusions and caveats: A generally larger estimated richness was seen in naive subsets than in memory subsets. A handful of donors shared about 5% of their naive CD4 clonotypes. The donor pool, a small one, limited the genetic and exposure-history diversity represented.

The sequenced material came from naive CD4+ T cells sorted from blood. Subset: CD45RA+ positively selected. The receptor's source is a man aged 18 to 30 in good health.

DNA for the CDR3: TGTGCCAGCAGCCCCAGGGGTTATGGCTACACCTTC. It codes for CASSPRGYGYTF. The chain is built from TRBV11-2 and TRBJ1-2, with D perhaps TRBD1 (6 bases). Trimming shortened V by 5 bases and J by 5 bases, and 9 bases separated the two germline ends. CDR3 length equals 12 residues. Per the germline V gene, CDR1 is SGHAT and CDR2 is FQNNGV.